This T cell receptor (beta chain) was found in a study of tissue T cells after allogeneic stem cell transplantation. Looking at the study overall: Graft-versus-host disease patients received grafts, several unmodified and three CD34-selected to deplete T cells. Study results and limitations: Few T cell clones were shared across patients, but motif clusters showed tissue-specific shared signatures.

Germline lookup yields CDR1 SGHVS and CDR2 FQNEAQ. The CDR3 is made up of 14 amino acids. V was shortened by 5 bases and J by 0 bases, with 9 bases between the two germline ends. Note on this clone: No antigen is known for it.

Survey-depth TCRbeta CDR3 sequencing reported V/J genes and productive frequencies. Some clones are missing from TCRdb's copy, which holds only in-frame ones; the method was immunoSEQ multiplex PCR. The repertoire consists of roughly 2,000 clones, with about 75% occurring once and the leading ten covering 6.2%. Steroid-refractory graft-versus-host disease after allogeneic hematopoietic cell transplant qualified adults for prospective research-autopsy enrollment. This clonotype was obtained from a male patient aged 35-75 years with steroid-refractory graft-versus-host disease after an allogeneic stem cell transplant. Some T cells may be provided by the graft donor. The starting material was ileal tissue, obtained at autopsy. The chain links TRBV7-8 to TRBJ2-3; D is undetermined. Here the CDR3 DNA reads TGTGCCAGCAGCCAAACACCCAGCACAGATACGCAGTATTTT. Its protein product is CASSQTPSTDTQYF.